The 21 T cell receptor beta chains below all came from one sample that was sequenced in a study of breast tumors, draining lymph nodes, adjacent tissues. The lymph nodes were axillary draining lymph nodes from breast cancer patients. TCRdb re-called the multiplex PCR reads through MiXCR, storing one row per CDR3 protein. Of about 230,000 distinct CDR3 sequences detected, 32% appear once; the ten largest clones hold more than 1.3%. The sequencing input was axillary lymph node tissue. These receptors all come from a female donor with breast cancer. Some clones in this sample may be carry-over from other donors' samples.

This clonotype has ten or more counts. This sequence joins TRBV7-9 and TRBJ2-7; a possible D gene is TRBD2 (6 bases). The germline V gene has CDR1 SEHNR and CDR2 FQNEAQ (reference sequence). The CDR3 extends over 14 amino acids. V was clipped by 5 bases and J by 0 bases, with 11 bases between them. CDR3 in amino acids: CASSPLGGSYEQYF. The CDR3 nucleotides read TGTGCCAGCAGCCCATTGGGGGGCTCCTACGAGCAGTACTTC.

Many counts were recorded for this clonotype. This chain uses TRBV19 with TRBJ2-2, with D perhaps matching TRBD1 (6 bases). The CDR3 covers 15 residues. V lost 3 bases to trimming and J lost 7 bases, with 15 bases between them. Germline assignment: CDR1 LNHDA and CDR2 SQIVND (reference sequence). CDR3 in amino acids: CASSIQGTKGGELFF. The CDR3 region has the DNA TGTGCCAGTAGTATTCAGGGGACAAAGGGCGGGGAGCTGTTTTTT. Based on the CDR3 plus reference TRBV19 and TRBJ2-2, the full variable domain is DGGITQSPKYLFRKEGQNVTLSCEQNLNHDAMYWYRQDPGQGLRLIYYSQIVNDFQKGDIAEGYSVSREKKESFPLTVTSAQKNPTAFYLCASSIQGTKGGELFFGEGSRLTVL.

With respect to this clonotype: One base away lies a much larger clone, so this may be a sequencing read error. The genes are TRBV12-3 or TRBV12-4 and TRBJ2-1, with TRBD2 matching over 7 bases. V was clipped by 6 bases and J by 1 base; unmatched bases: 12. The CDR3 covers 17 residues. The CDR3 is CASRKMGGRRSYNEQFF. The CDR3 region has the DNA TGTGCCAGCAGAAAAATGGGAGGGAGGAGGTCCTACAATGAGCAGTTCTTC.

The CDR3 sequence: CASTARGRQGTIYF. In nucleotides, the CDR3 is TGTGCCAGTACCGCCCGGGGAAGACAGGGCACCATATATTTT. V usage is TRBV19 and J usage is TRBJ1-3; 7 nucleotides agree with TRBD1. The germline gives CDR1 LNHDA, CDR2 SQIVND (reference sequence). The CDR3 is 14 amino acids. The ends lost 7 bases at V and 9 bases at J; junction bases unmatched: 12. The full variable domain, rest sourced from reference TRBV19 and TRBJ1-3, is DGGITQSPKYLFRKEGQNVTLSCEQNLNHDAMYWYRQDPGQGLRLIYYSQIVNDFQKGDIAEGYSVSREKKESFPLTVTSAQKNPTAFYLCASTARGRQGTIYFGEGSWLTVV.

A word on this clonotype: A read error may be the cause here, since a much bigger clone is one base away. CDR3 sequence (DNA): TGTGCCAGCTCGGGCGGGAGGGCTAGCCGTGAGCAGTTCTTC. Translating gives CASSGGRASREQFF. This chain links TRBV18 with TRBJ2-1; TRBD2 matches 9 bases. Germline loops: CDR1 KGHSH, CDR2 LQKENI. V shed 6 bases, J shed 9 bases, and the junction held 9 bases outside the gene matches. The CDR3 spans 14 residues.

This clonotype was counted at least ten times. The chain uses TRBV25-1 and TRBJ2-4; 9 bases are shared with TRBD1. The length of the CDR3 is 24 residues. Unmatched junction bases numbered 31, after V lost 7 bases and J lost 0 bases. Germline CDR1 is MGHDK and CDR2 is SYGVNS. For the CDR3, the DNA is TGTGCCAGCACCAGAACCCCGGACAGGGGAAAGCCTATAGCGGGTTTTCTAGCCAAAAACATTCAGTACTTC. Protein product: CASTRTPDRGKPIAGFLAKNIQYF.

This clonotype was seen at least ten times. The chain is built from TRBV19 and TRBJ2-3, with 7 nucleotides matching TRBD2. In germline, CDR1 is LNHDA, CDR2 SQIVND (reference sequence). CDR3 size: 16 residues. V trimming: 1 base; J trimming: 2 bases; junction bases outside the gene matches: 6. CDR3 sequence (DNA): TGTGCCAGTAGTATAGCGGGAGGACGGTTCACAGATACGCAGTATTTT. Protein sequence: CASSIAGGRFTDTQYF.

A word on this clonotype: This may be a read error: a much more frequent sequence differs by one nucleotide. The CDR3 carries no conserved terminal phenylalanine or tryptophan, so it likely arises from a read error. The rearrangement joins TRBV19 to TRBJ2-1, with D hard to call. Germline values: CDR1 LNHDA, CDR2 SQIVND (reference sequence). The CDR3 consists of 16 residues. The V and J ends lost 3 bases and 0 bases respectively, with 12 bases between them. The CDR3 DNA follows: TGTGCCAGTAGTATCGGCCAGGTGAGCTCCTACAATGAGCAGTTCTCC. It yields the protein CASSIGQVSSYNEQFS.

This clonotype was counted many times. The chain recombines TRBV7-9 with TRBJ1-2; no reliable D call. Trimming pared 1 base from V and 2 bases from J, leaving 8 bases between. CDR1 and CDR2 from the germline V gene are SEHNR and FQNEAQ (reference sequence). The CDR3 covers 14 residues. This chain's CDR3 is CASSLEGPNYGYTF. The DNA of the CDR3 is TGTGCCAGCAGCTTAGAAGGGCCCAACTATGGCTACACCTTC.

This clonotype was detected many times. The V and J genes are TRBV12-3 or TRBV12-4 and TRBJ2-2, with 11 positions matching TRBD1. This CDR3 has 17 amino acids. V was pared by 7 bases and J by 0 bases, with 7 bases of the junction left unmatched. DNA of the CDR3: TGTGCCAGCACCCCGGACAGGGGGCCGACGAACACCGGGGAGCTGTTTTTT. Translating it yields CASTPDRGPTNTGELFF.

This clonotype has ten or more counts. The V and J genes are TRBV20-1 and TRBJ2-2; D might be TRBD1 (6 bases). The CDR3 covers 13 residues. Germline V gives CDR1 DFQATT, CDR2 SNEGSKA (reference sequence). Deletions cut 4 bases from V and 1 base from J, with 7 bases between. Written as DNA, the CDR3 is TGCAGTGCTACGACAGGGAACACCGGGGAGCTGTTTTTT. Translation gives CSATTGNTGELFF.

This sequence joins TRBV11-2 and TRBJ1-4; D not resolved. Trimming removed 0 bases at V and 5 bases at J, with 10 bases between. This CDR3 comprises 15 residues. From germline, CDR1 is SGHAT and CDR2 FQNNGV. The CDR3 here is CASSLDGQYNEKLFF. CDR3 DNA: TGTGCCAGCAGCTTAGATGGGCAGTACAATGAAAAACTGTTTTTT.

The rearrangement joins TRBV11-3 to TRBJ2-7; 8 positions match TRBD2. The germline gives CDR1 SGHNT, CDR2 YENEEA. J gave up 3 bases and V 4 bases, and 8 bases lay outside the gene matches. The CDR3 consists of 15 residues. CDR3 amino acids: CASSSDSGTYYEQYF. In nucleotides, the CDR3 is TGTGCCAGCAGCTCAGATAGCGGGACTTACTACGAGCAGTACTTC. Complete variable domain (other parts from reference TRBV11-3 and TRBJ2-7): EAGVVQSPRYKIIEKKQPVAFWCNPISGHNTLYWYLQNLGQGPELLIRYENEEAVDDSQLPKDRFSAERLKGVDSTLKIQPAELGDSAVYLCASSSDSGTYYEQYFGPGTRLTVT.

V gene TRBV2 combines with J gene TRBJ2-6; the D gene is possibly TRBD2 (5 bases). This CDR3 spans 14 amino acids. V lost 4 bases to trimming and J lost 4 bases, with 8 bases between them. CDR1 and CDR2 from the germline V gene are SNHLY and FYNNEI. The DNA of the CDR3 is TGTGCCAGCAGTGTGGAGCGGGGGGCCAACGTCCTGACTTTC. Translation gives CASSVERGANVLTF.

In its sample, this clonotype was seen a few times. Possible read error: a much larger clone is one base away. The rearrangement uses TRBV6-1 and TRBJ1-2; the D gene is possibly TRBD1 (5 bases). CDR3 length equals 14 residues. Germline CDR1 MNHNS, CDR2 SASEGT. V was cut by 6 bases and J by 7 bases, with 18 bases left in between. CDR3: CASSGDGGLGGYTF. The DNA for the CDR3 is TGTGCCAGCAGCGGCGACGGGGGGTTGGGTGGCTACACCTTC.

In its sample, this clonotype was seen many times. The chain combines TRBV5-1 with TRBJ2-7; 12 bases match TRBD2. The CDR3 is made up of 15 amino acids. Germline loops: CDR1 SGHRS, CDR2 YFSETQ. V gave up 7 bases and J gave up 3 bases; unmatched junction bases: 8. The CDR3 loop reads CASYLGTSGYYEQYF. DNA of the CDR3: TGCGCCAGCTACCTGGGGACTAGCGGGTACTACGAGCAGTACTTC. Supplemented by reference TRBV5-1 and TRBJ2-7, the full variable domain reads KAGVTQTPRYLIKTRGQQVTLSCSPISGHRSVSWYQQTPGQGLQFLFEYFSETQRNKGNFPGRFSGRQFSNSRSEMNVSTLELGDSALYLCASYLGTSGYYEQYFGPGTRLTVT.

This clonotype was observed at least ten times. The chain employs TRBV13 and TRBJ2-5; TRBD1 might be the D (5 bases). V was cut by 5 bases and J by 4 bases, with 20 bases left in between. CDR1 PRHDT and CDR2 FYEKMQ come from the germline V gene (reference sequence). The CDR3 totals 16 residues. This CDR3 reads CASSPTLDGAGETQYF. The CDR3 region has the DNA TGTGCCAGCAGCCCCACATTGGATGGGGCCGGAGAGACCCAGTACTTC.

CDR3 sequence (DNA): TGTGCCAGCAGCTTACAGGGACAGACGAGCAATCAGCCCCAGCATTTT. Translating it yields CASSLQGQTSNQPQHF. The rearrangement links TRBV7-8 to TRBJ1-5; 7 nucleotides agree with TRBD1. This CDR3 has 16 residues. CDR1 is SGHVS, CDR2 FQNEAQ, per germline. J gave up 1 base and V 2 bases, and 5 bases lay outside the gene matches.

This chain uses TRBV19 with TRBJ1-3; 8 nucleotides line up with TRBD1. In germline, CDR1 is LNHDA, CDR2 SQIVND (reference sequence). J gave up 8 bases and V 6 bases, and 18 bases lay outside the gene matches. The CDR3 spans 17 residues. The CDR3 loop reads CASRGAGGSNYGYTIYF. The CDR3 DNA sequence: TGTGCCAGTAGGGGAGCAGGGGGCTCTAACTATGGCTACACCATATATTTT.

This clonotype was counted many times. The V and J genes are TRBV6-6 and TRBJ2-5; D ambiguous. Germline V gene sequence: CDR1 MNHNY, CDR2 SVGAGI (reference sequence). V shed 6 bases and J shed 14 bases, with 19 bases lying between them. The CDR3 extends over 12 amino acids. The CDR3 here is CASRMRATQPYF. CDR3 nucleotides: TGTGCCAGCAGAATGAGAGCGACTCAGCCCTACTTC.

This clonotype was picked up many times. V is TRBV19 and J is TRBJ1-4; a weak D match, TRBD1 (6 bases). V gave up 4 bases and J gave up 6 bases, with 15 bases separating them. The CDR3 runs 15 residues. CDR1 is LNHDA and CDR2 is SQIVND in the germline V gene (reference sequence). The CDR3 loop reads CASSTSRQEHEKLFF. CDR3 in DNA: TGTGCCAGTAGTACCTCCCGACAGGAACATGAAAAACTGTTTTTT.